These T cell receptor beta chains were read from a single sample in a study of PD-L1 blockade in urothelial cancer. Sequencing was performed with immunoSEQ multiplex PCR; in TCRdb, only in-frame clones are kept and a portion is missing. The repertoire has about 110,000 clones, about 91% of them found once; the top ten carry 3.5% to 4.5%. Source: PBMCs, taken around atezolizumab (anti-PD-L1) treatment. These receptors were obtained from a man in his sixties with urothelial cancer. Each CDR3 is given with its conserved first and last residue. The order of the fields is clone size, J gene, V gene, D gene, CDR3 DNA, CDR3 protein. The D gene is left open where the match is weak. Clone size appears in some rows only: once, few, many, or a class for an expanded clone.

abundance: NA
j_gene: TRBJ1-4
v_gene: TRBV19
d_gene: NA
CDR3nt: TGTGCCAGTAGTTCCCTCAGGGGCCCGGACGAAAAACTGTTTTTT
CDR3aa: CASSSLRGPDEKLFF

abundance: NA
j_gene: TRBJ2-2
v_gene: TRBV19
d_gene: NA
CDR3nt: TGTGCCAGTATCCGCGGGGATTCTCGCTACACCGGGGAGCTGTTTTTT
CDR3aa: CASIRGDSRYTGELFF

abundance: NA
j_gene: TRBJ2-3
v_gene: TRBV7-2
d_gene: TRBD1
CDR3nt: TGTGCCAGCAGCTTAGTGTTCGGACAGGGGGCGATGCCAGATACGCAGTATTTT
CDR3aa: CASSLVFGQGAMPDTQYF

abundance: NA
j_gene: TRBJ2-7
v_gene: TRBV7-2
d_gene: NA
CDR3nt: TGTGCCAGCAGCTTACAGGACTCCTACGAGCAGTACTTC
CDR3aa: CASSLQDSYEQYF

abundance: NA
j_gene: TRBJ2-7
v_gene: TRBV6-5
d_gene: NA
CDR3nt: TGTGCCAGCAGTTCCCCCCAGGATATTTACGAGCAGTACTTC
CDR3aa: CASSSPQDIYEQYF

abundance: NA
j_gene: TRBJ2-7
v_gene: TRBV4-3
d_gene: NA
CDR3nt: TGCGCCAGCAGCCAAGTTCGAGGTCCCTACGAGCAGTACTTC
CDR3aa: CASSQVRGPYEQYF

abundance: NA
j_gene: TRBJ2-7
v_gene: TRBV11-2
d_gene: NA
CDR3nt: TGTGCCAGCAGCTTAGACGGGGTTGCGGACTTC
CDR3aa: CASSLDGVADF

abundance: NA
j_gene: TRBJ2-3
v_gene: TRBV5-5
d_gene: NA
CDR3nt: TGTGCCAGCAGCTTAGCCCCTTTGGGGAGTAGCACAGATACGCAGTATTTT
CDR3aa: CASSLAPLGSSTDTQYF

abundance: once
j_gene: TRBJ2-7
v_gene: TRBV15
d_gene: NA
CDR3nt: TGTGCCACCAGCAATTACGGCGAGCAGTACTTC
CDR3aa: CATSNYGEQYF

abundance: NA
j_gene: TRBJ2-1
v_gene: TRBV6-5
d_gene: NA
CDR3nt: TGTGCCAGCAGTTACGCGGGTAGCTCCTACAATGAGCAGTTCTTC
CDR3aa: CASSYAGSSYNEQFF

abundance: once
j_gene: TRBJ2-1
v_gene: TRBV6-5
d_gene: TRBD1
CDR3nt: TGTGCCAGCAGTTACAGGGGGCACGTCAATGAGCAGTTCTTC
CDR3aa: CASSYRGHVNEQFF

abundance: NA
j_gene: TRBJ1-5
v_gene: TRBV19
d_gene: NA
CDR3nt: TGTGCCAGTACCCCGGGAGTTCTCCTATCAAGCAATCAGCCCCAGCATTTT
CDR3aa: CASTPGVLLSSNQPQHF

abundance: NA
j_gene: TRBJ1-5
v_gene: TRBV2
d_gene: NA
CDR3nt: TGTGCCAGCAGACAGGATAGCAATCAGCCCCAGCATTTT
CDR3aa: CASRQDSNQPQHF

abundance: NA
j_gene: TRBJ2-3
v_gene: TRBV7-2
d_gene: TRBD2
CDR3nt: TGTGCCAGCAGCTTAGCTAGCGGGGGGTATCCGCAGTATTTT
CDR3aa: CASSLASGGYPQYF

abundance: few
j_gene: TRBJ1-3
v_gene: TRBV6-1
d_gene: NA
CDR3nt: TGTGCCAGCCGCGACGACTTTCCCTCTGGAAACACCATATATTTT
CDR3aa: CASRDDFPSGNTIYF

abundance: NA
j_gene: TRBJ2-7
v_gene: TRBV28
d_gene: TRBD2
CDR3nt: TGTGCCAGCAGTGTAGGGACTAGCGGGAGGAACGAGCAGTACTTC
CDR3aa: CASSVGTSGRNEQYF

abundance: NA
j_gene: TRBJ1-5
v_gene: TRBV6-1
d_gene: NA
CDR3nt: TGTGCCAGCATCTTACAGGCCCATCAGCCCCAGCATTTT
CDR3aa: CASILQAHQPQHF

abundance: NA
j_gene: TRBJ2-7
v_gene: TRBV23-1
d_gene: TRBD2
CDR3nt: TGCGCCAGCAGTCCTCGGGGGACTAGCGGGGATACCTACGAGCAGTACTTC
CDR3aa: CASSPRGTSGDTYEQYF

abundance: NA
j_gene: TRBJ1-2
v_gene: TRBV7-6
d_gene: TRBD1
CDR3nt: TGTGCCAGCAGCTCTGGACAGGGTTTCATTTCCTACACCTTC
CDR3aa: CASSSGQGFISYTF

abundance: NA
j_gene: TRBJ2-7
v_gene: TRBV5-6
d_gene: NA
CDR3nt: TGTGCCAGCAGCTTGGTCGACGAGCAGTACTTC
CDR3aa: CASSLVDEQYF

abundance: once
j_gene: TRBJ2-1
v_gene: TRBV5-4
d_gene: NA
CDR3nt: TGTGCCAGCAGCTTGGCCCTAGGACAAGCCCCACATGAGCAGTTCTTC
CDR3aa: CASSLALGQAPHEQFF

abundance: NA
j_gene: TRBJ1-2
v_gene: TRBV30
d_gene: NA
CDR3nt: TGTGCCTGGTCAAAGGTGCAGGGCCACTATGGCTACACCTTC
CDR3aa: CAWSKVQGHYGYTF

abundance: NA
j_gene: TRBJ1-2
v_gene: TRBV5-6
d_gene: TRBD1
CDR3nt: TGTGCCAGCACTTTCGGGACAGAGAGCAACGGCTACACCTTC
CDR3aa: CASTFGTESNGYTF

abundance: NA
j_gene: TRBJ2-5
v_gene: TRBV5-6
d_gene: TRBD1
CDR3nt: TGTGCCAGCAGCTTTGTAACCGGGACAGGGGAAGAGACCCAGTACTTC
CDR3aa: CASSFVTGTGEETQYF

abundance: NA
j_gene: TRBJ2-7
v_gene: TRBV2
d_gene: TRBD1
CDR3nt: TGTGCCAGCAGCGTTGGACAGGGCTCCTACGAGCAGTACTTC
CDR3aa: CASSVGQGSYEQYF

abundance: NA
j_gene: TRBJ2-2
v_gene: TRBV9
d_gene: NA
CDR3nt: TGTGCCAGCAGCGCCACCCAGGTTCCACTCACCGGGGAGCTGTTTTTT
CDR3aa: CASSATQVPLTGELFF

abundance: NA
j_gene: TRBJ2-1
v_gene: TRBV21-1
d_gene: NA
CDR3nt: TGTGCCAGCAGCACACAAAACAGGGTCAATTCCTACAATGAGCAGTTCTTC
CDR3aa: CASSTQNRVNSYNEQFF

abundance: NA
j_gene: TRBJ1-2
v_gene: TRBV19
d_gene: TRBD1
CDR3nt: TGTGCCAGTAGTAGGACAGGGAACTCGGGCTATGGCTACACCTTC
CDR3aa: CASSRTGNSGYGYTF

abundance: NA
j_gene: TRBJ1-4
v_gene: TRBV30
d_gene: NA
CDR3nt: TGTGCCTGGAGTAGACGGACGGACATTAATGAAAAACTGTTTTTT
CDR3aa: CAWSRRTDINEKLFF

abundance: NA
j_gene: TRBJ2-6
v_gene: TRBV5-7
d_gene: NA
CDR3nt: TGTGCCAGCAGCTTAACAGGGTACGGGGCCAACGTCCTGACTTTC
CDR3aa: CASSLTGYGANVLTF

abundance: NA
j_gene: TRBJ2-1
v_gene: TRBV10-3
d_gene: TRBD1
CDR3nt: TGTGCCATCAACCAGGGGGCCTCCTACAATGAGCAGTTCTTC
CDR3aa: CAINQGASYNEQFF

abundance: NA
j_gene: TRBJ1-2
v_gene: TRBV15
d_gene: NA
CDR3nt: TGTGCCACCAGCAGAGATACAGCCCGGAATGGCTACACCTTC
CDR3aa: CATSRDTARNGYTF

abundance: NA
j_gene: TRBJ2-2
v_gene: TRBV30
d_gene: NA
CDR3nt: TGTGCCTGGAGTGCGCTCGGGACCGGGGAGCTGTTTTTT
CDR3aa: CAWSALGTGELFF

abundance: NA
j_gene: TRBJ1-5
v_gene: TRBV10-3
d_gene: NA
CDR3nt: TGTGCCATCAGTGAGTCGCACAGATTAAATAGCAATCAGCCCCAGCATTTT
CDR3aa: CAISESHRLNSNQPQHF

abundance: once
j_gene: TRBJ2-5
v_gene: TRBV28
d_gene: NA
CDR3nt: TGTGCCAGCAGCACGTCGCTACGGTCAGAGACCCAGTACTTC
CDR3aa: CASSTSLRSETQYF

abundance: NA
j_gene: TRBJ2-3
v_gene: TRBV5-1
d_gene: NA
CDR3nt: TGCGCCAGCAGCTTGGTGGCCGCGGGAACAGATACGCAGTATTTT
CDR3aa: CASSLVAAGTDTQYF

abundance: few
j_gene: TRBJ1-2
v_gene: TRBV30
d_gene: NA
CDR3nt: TGTGCCTGGAGTGTACTCGGGGGAGGAGAAGGCTACACCTTC
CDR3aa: CAWSVLGGGEGYTF

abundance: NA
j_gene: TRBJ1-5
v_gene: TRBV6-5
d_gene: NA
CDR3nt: TGTGCCAGCAGCGACGGGGGGCAGGGACGTCAGCCCCAGCATTTT
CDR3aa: CASSDGGQGRQPQHF

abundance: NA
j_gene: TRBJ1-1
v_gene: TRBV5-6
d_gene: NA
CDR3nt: TGTGCCAGCAGCCTCCAGGGAGGGAACACTGAAGCTTTCTTT
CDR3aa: CASSLQGGNTEAFF

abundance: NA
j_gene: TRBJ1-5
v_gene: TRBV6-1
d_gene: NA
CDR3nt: TGTGCCAGCCGAAAGGGGGGGACTCAGCCCCAGCATTTT
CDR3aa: CASRKGGTQPQHF

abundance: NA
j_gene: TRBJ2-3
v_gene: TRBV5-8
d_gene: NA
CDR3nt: TGTGCCAGCAGCTTGGCCGGAGGTGGCACAGATACGCAGTATTTT
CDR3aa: CASSLAGGGTDTQYF

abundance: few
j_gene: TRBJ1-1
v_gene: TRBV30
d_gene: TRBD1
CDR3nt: TGTGCCTGGAATCCCGGACAGGGAGGGAACACTGAAGCTTTCTTT
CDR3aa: CAWNPGQGGNTEAFF

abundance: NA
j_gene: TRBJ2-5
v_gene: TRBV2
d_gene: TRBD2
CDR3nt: TGTGCCAGCCTCTCTAGCGGGGGCTCTAGAGGGGGGACCCAGTACTTC
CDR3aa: CASLSSGGSRGGTQYF

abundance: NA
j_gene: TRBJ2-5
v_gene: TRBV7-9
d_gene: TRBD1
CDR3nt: TGTGCCAGCAGCTTAAGGACAGGGGGCCGAGAGACCCAGTACTTC
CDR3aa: CASSLRTGGRETQYF

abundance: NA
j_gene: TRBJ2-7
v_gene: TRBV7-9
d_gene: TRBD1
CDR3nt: TGTGCCAGCAGAAGAGGACAGGGGCTTAGCGAGCAGTACTTC
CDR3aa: CASRRGQGLSEQYF

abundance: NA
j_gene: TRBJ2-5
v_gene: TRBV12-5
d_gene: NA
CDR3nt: TGTGCTAGTGCCGTGGTCCCGGGGGGCGAGGCGGTCGGGACCCAGTACTTC
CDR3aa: CASAVVPGGEAVGTQYF

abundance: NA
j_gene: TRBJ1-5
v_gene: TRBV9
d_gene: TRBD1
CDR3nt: TGTGCCAGCAGCGGGGGACAGGGGAGTAATCAGCCCCAGCATTTT
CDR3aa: CASSGGQGSNQPQHF

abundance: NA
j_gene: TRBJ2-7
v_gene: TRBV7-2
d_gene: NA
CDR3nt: TGTGCCAGCAGCCACGAGGGGGGGGCTTACGAGCAGTACTTC
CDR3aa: CASSHEGGAYEQYF

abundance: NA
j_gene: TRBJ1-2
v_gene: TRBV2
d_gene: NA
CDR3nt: TGTGCCAGCAGTGAAGGGGCGGGGAACTATGGCTACACCTTC
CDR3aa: CASSEGAGNYGYTF

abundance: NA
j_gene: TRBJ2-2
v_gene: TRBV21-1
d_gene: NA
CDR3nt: TGTGCCAGCAATTTAAGGCCTGCGGGGGGGGAGCTGTTTTTT
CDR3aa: CASNLRPAGGELFF